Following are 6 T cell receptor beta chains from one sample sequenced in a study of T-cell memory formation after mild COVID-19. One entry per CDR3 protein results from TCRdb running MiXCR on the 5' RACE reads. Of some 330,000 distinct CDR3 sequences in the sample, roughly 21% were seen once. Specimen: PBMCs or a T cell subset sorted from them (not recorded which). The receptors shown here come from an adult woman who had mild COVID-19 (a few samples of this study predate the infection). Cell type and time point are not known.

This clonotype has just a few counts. The CDR3 coding sequence is TGCAGCGTCGACAGGTCCGGGTCCTACAATGAGCAGTTCTTC. Translating gives CSVDRSGSYNEQFF. The chain has TRBV29-1 and TRBJ2-1, with D possibly matching TRBD1 (6 bases). Trimming removed 6 bases from V and 1 base from J, with 13 bases in between. The CDR3 contains 14 residues. Germline CDR1 is SQVTM and CDR2 is ANQGSEA.

The CDR3 DNA is TGCGCCAGCAGCTTGGACGGGGGGCCTGCCTCCTACGAGCAGTACTTC. Translated: CASSLDGGPASYEQYF. The chain has TRBV5-1 and TRBJ2-7; possibly TRBD2 for D (7 bases). CDR1 and CDR2 (germline): SGHRS, YFSETQ. The CDR3 runs 16 residues. V was cut by 0 bases and J by 0 bases, with 13 bases left in between.

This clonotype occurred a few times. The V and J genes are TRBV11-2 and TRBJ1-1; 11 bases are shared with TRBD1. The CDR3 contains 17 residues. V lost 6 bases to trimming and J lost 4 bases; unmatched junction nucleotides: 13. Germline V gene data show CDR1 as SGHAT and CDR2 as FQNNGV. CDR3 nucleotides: TGTGCCAGCAGGCCACCCGTGGGGACAGGGGGAGGCACTGAAGCTTTCTTT. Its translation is CASRPPVGTGGGTEAFF.

The CDR3 reads CASSKAGGAGDEQFF. CDR3 nucleotide sequence: TGTGCCAGTAGTAAGGCGGGAGGGGCCGGTGACGAGCAGTTCTTC. This sequence joins TRBV19 and TRBJ2-1, with TRBD2 matching 9 bases. Germline lookup yields CDR1 LNHDA and CDR2 SQIVND (reference sequence). The CDR3 extends over 15 amino acids. V trimming: 4 bases; J trimming: 10 bases; junction bases outside the gene matches: 11.

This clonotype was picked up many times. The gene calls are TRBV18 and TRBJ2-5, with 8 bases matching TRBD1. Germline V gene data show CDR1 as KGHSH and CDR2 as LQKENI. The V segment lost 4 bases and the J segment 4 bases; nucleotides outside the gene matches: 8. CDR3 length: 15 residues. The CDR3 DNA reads TGTGCCAGCTCACAGGACAGGGCTATGGGAGAGACCCAGTACTTC. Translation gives CASSQDRAMGETQYF.

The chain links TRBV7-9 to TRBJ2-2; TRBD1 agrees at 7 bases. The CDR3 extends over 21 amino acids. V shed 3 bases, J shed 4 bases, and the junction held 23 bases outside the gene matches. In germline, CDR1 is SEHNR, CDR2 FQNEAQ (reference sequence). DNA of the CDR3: TGTGCCAGCAGCTTGGGGACAGCTATCCAGGGTAAAATTGGCCCCACCGGGGAGCTGTTTTTT. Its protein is CASSLGTAIQGKIGPTGELFF.